The present T cell receptor beta chain was sequenced within a study of blood T cells in healthy people across ages (dated by TCRdb to about 2015). Study-wide context: In model experiments, roughly one uniquely barcoded TCR beta cDNA molecule per two T cells was captured by template switching. Using deep sequencing normalized with unique cDNA molecular identifiers, the study measured how TCR beta repertoire diversity changes with age. Donors were grouped into four age groups: young (average roughly 15 years), middle-aged (about 40), aged (roughly 67) and long-lived (less than 85). Donors of different ages were randomly distributed across sequencing lanes to avoid experimental bias. Using the same blood draw, the study looked at two additional independent replicas of 1 million unique cDNA reads for two donors, one aged 18 to 30 and the other aged 80 or older.

Library prep was done by 5' RACE. TCRdb lists the instrument as Illumina HiSeq 2500. The second PCR ran for roughly 7 to 12 cycles and used a J-beta primer mix along with a sample-barcoded 5' primer. A unique molecular identifier was introduced onto each TCR beta cDNA molecule by a template-switch 5' adaptor carrying 12 random nucleotides. At least 3 million CDR3-containing paired-end reads were obtained from each sample. All of the RNA was converted into first-strand cDNA using the Mint cDNA synthesis kit, with a TRBC-specific oligonucleotide serving as the primer. All cDNA was treated with uracil-DNA glycosylase and then went through a first 18-cycle PCR with the universal primers M1SS and BC2_uni_R. Processing in the source paper ran as follows. Normalization of each sample was performed by random selection of 1 million high-quality reads, each carrying a distinct molecular identifier. Reads with shared molecular identifiers were discarded instead of being binned into consensus sequences. MiTCR, run with a Q25 quality threshold and the strictest error-elimination algorithm, handled CDR3 identification, clonotype clustering and error correction. A nonparametric unseen species model with Euler transformation was used to estimate lower-bound total TCR beta diversity. TCRdb passed the public sequencing reads through fastp at Q25 and MiXCR, retaining productive beta sequences. CDR3 protein sequences are deduplicated, and each keeps its most common genes and DNA. These V and J calls are TCRdb output, not the study's own analysis. Recorded for this sample are 1.5 million to 2 million distinct CDR3 sequences; roughly 27% of them occurred a single time. In total, the top ten clones hold roughly 8% of the sample.

The germline V gene sets CDR1 to KGHDR and CDR2 to SFDVKD. From cysteine to phenylalanine, the CDR3 is 15 amino acids long. The kept DNA is CDR3 alone, 45 bases in frame from the first base. V and J are trimmed by 3 bases and 6 bases, and the gene matches miss 8 bases of the junction. Donors were approximately 42 systemically healthy Caucasian individuals from Russia aged roughly 6 to 100 years. Roughly 10 milliliters of peripheral blood were drawn from each donor into EDTA-treated Vacutainer tubes. Ficoll-Paque density-gradient centrifugation was used to isolate PBMCs, with at least 6.5 million per sample. Trizol reagent was used to extract total RNA from PBMCs, with at least 6 micrograms per sample. The percentages of naive CD45RAhigh/CD27high T cells were determined by flow cytometry on a PBMC aliquot from every donor. On the study overall, not on this receptor specifically: Conclusive comparison of naive and antigen-experienced compartments was prevented by the profiling of bulk unsorted PBMCs. The percentage of naive T cells measured by flow cytometry correlated strongly with observed TCR beta diversity. The long-lived group showed more naive CD4+ T cells, fewer expanded clones and increased TCR diversity than the aged group, suggesting age selection. Total diversity estimates from one million sequenced T cells were considered lower bounds and underestimates. As age increased, observed TCR beta diversity per million T cells dropped in a roughly linear way, and a significant reduction was already evident by age about 36. Donor CMV infection status was unknown, potentially confounding age-related changes in expanded clonotypes.

There are a few counts of this clonotype. No cognate antigen has been identified for it. The sample holds no much larger clone one base away, and base qualities are not on file. The clonotype was recovered from a woman in her twenties or thirties in good health. The sequencing input was blood. The V and J segments used are TRBV24-1 and TRBJ2-5, and 8 junction bases match TRBD1. In nucleotides, the sequence is TGTGCCACCAGTGATGCCGGGACAGGAGGGAAGACCCAGTACTTC. Protein translation: CATSDAGTGGKTQYF.